The T cell receptor beta chain described here comes from a study of early T cells in non-severe SARS-CoV-2 infection. Study context: Investigators sequenced bulk RNA drawn from unsorted whole blood, and chains remained unpaired.

TCRdb re-analysed the 5' RACE reads in MiXCR, keeping a single row per CDR3 protein. In the table there are 55,000 to 75,000 distinct CDR3 sequences, less than 9.5% of which are singletons. The CDR3 contains 16 residues. The J segment lost 2 bases and the V segment lost 0 bases, leaving 6 bases of the junction unmatched. The germline gives CDR1 LGHDT, CDR2 YNNKEL (reference sequence). The sequence derives from an adult who was a healthcare worker with PCR-confirmed SARS-CoV-2 infection or an uninfected control (not recorded which). Material: whole blood. The chain links TRBV3-1 to TRBJ2-7; 8 bases line up with TRBD1. CDR3 DNA: TGTGCCAGCAGCCAAGATACAGGGGGGTCCGCCTACGAGCAGTACTTC. Translation: CASSQDTGGSAYEQYF.